Shown below are 7 T cell receptor beta chains from a single sample sequenced in a study of T cell responses to AZD1222 COVID-19 vaccine. This table comes from immunoSEQ multiplex PCR, and its TCRdb copy is limited to in-frame clones, with some not included. In the table there are about 94,000 clones, roughly 85% of which are singletons. The sequenced sample was peripheral blood, obtained 28 days after the second AZD1222 dose. These receptors were taken from an adult who received the AZD1222 COVID-19 vaccine.

The CDR3 loop reads CASSPQGSSYEQYF. CDR3 DNA: TGCGCCAGCAGCCCCCAAGGCAGCTCCTACGAGCAGTACTTC. V gene TRBV5-1 combines with J gene TRBJ2-7; no clear D gene. V lost 4 bases and J lost 0, with 11 bases in between. The germline gives CDR1 SGHRS, CDR2 YFSETQ. The CDR3 consists of 14 residues.

The rearrangement uses TRBV29-1 and TRBJ1-1, with D uncertain. The CDR3 contains 17 residues. Germline V gene sequence: CDR1 SQVTM, CDR2 ANQGSEA. The CDR3 here is CPPNGPRPESMNTEAFF. The CDR3 DNA follows: TGCCCCCCTAACGGACCGCGACCCGAATCAATGAACACTGAAGCTTTCTTT. The full variable domain, in which reference TRBV29-1 and TRBJ1-1 provide the parts outside the CDR3, is SAVISQKPSRDICQRGTSLTIQCQVDSQVTMMFWYRQQPGQSLTLIATANQGSEATYESGFVIDKFPISRPNLTFSTLTVSNMSPEDSSIYLCPPNGPRPESMNTEAFFGQGTRLTVV.

The chain links TRBV7-8 to TRBJ1-5, with D unresolved. This CDR3 is 15 amino acids long. V was clipped by 3 bases and J by 0 bases, with 9 bases between them. From germline, CDR1 is SGHVS and CDR2 FQNEAQ. The CDR3 reads CASSLAGNSNQPQHF. In DNA form, the CDR3 reads TGTGCCAGCAGCTTGGCCGGGAATAGCAATCAGCCCCAGCATTTT.

V is TRBV5-1 and J is TRBJ1-2, with 8 nucleotides matching TRBD1. CDR1 and CDR2 from the germline V gene are SGHRS and YFSETQ. The trim removed 4 bases at V and 4 bases at J, leaving 9 bases unmatched. The CDR3 extends over 15 amino acids. CDR3 sequence reads: CASSVDREPSYGYTF. CDR3 DNA: TGCGCCAGCAGCGTGGACAGGGAACCTTCCTATGGCTACACCTTC.

V and J are TRBV4-2 and TRBJ2-5, with no clear D. From germline, CDR1 is LGHNA and CDR2 YNFKEQ. CDR3 length: 13 residues. Trimming took 0 bases from V and 4 from J, leaving 6 bases between them. CDR3 region: CASSQDHLETQYF. CDR3 nucleotide sequence: TGTGCCAGCAGCCAAGATCACTTAGAGACCCAGTACTTC.

The chain uses TRBV28 and TRBJ2-7; D not certain. Germline CDR1 is MDHEN and CDR2 is SYDVKM. This CDR3 is built from 12 residues. V was clipped by 1 base and J by 5 bases, with 6 bases between them. CDR3 loop: CASSLSHDEQYF. For the CDR3, the DNA is TGTGCCAGCAGTTTATCACACGACGAGCAGTACTTC.

In this sample, this clone turned up once. The chain carries TRBV27 and TRBJ1-2; 8 nucleotides match TRBD1. Looked up from germline, CDR1 is MNHEY and CDR2 is SMNVEV (reference sequence). Losses at the gene ends were 5 bases for V and 5 bases for J; bases not matched to a gene: 10. The CDR3 extends over 15 amino acids. Written as DNA, the CDR3 is TGTGCCAGCAGTACCCCGTGGGACAGGTTTTATGGCTACACCTTC. It is translated as CASSTPWDRFYGYTF.